This record covers a single T cell receptor beta chain. Its target is not known. Trimming at V came to 7 bases and at J to 8 bases, leaving 10 bases not matched to a gene. Germline-derived CDR1 and CDR2 are SGHDN and FVKESK. The CDR3 contains 13 residues. Some clones are missing from TCRdb's copy, which holds only in-frame ones; the method was immunoSEQ multiplex PCR. The data show approximately 320 clones, roughly 84% seen once. Primary melanoma in these patients was surgically resected but could recur metastatically. The sample originates from a study of primary melanoma T cells and metastatic recurrence. Study-wide background: Samples were primary melanomas of stage T2 to T4. General observations from the study: Combined with tumor thickness, T-cell fraction reportedly beat other histopathological additions. Reportedly, T-cell fraction predicted progression-free survival beyond thickness, ulceration, mitoses, age.

This sequence was found in a human donor with melanoma. The material sequenced was melanoma tumor tissue. The chain recombines TRBV14 with TRBJ1-2; 7 bases fit TRBD1. CDR3 sequence: CASNPTGSGGYTF. CDR3 coding DNA: TGTGCCAGCAACCCGACAGGGTCAGGCGGCTACACCTTC.